Presented here are 10 T cell receptor beta chains from one specimen sequenced in a study of T cell responses to AZD1222 COVID-19 vaccine. Method: immunoSEQ multiplex PCR; TCRdb's copy keeps in-frame clones and lacks some. Of around 97,000 clones detected, around 91% appear once; the ten largest clones hold 45% to 50%. The sample consisted of peripheral blood, taken on day 0 of AZD1222 vaccination. These TCRs come from an adult in good health.

This clone has only a few counts. The chain joins TRBV11-2 to TRBJ2-5, with 7 bases identical to TRBD2. V shed 5 bases and J 4 bases; nucleotides not matched to a gene: 7. The CDR3 totals 14 residues. The germline V gene has CDR1 SGHAT and CDR2 FQNNGV. The DNA of the CDR3 is TGTGCCAGCAGCCCGGGACCGGGGGGAGAGACCCAGTACTTC. Translation gives CASSPGPGGETQYF.

The V gene is TRBV10-3, the J gene TRBJ1-3; D uncertain. Trimming stripped 0 bases from V and 4 bases from J, with 10 bases between. Germline V gives CDR1 ENHRY, CDR2 SYGVKD. There are 15 residues in the CDR3. CDR3 nucleotides: TGTGCCATCAGTGAGTCGACGCTCCGCGGAAACACCATATATTTT. This gives the protein CAISESTLRGNTIYF.

The chain's CDR3 is CASSPGAEGANVLTF. CDR3 nucleotides: TGTGCCAGCTCACCCGGGGCCGAAGGGGCCAACGTCCTGACTTTC. The gene calls are TRBV18 and TRBJ2-6; D could derive from TRBD1 or TRBD2 (5 bases each). This CDR3 region has 15 residues. Per germline, CDR1 KGHSH and CDR2 LQKENI. Trimming stripped 3 bases from V and 4 bases from J, with 10 bases between.

The V call is TRBV4-1, the J call TRBJ1-6, with D maybe TRBD1 (6 bases). V dropped 5 bases and J dropped 6 bases, with 17 bases sitting between them. The CDR3 loop spans 16 amino acids. CDR1 is MGHRA, CDR2 YSYEKL, per germline. CDR3 loop: CASSSPRGSRNSPLHF. In DNA form, the CDR3 reads TGCGCCAGCAGCTCCCCCAGGGGCTCCCGTAATTCACCCCTCCACTTT.

The rearrangement joins TRBV28 to TRBJ2-7; 8 nucleotides agree with TRBD1. V lost 5 bases, J lost 4 bases, and 1 base stayed unmatched. The CDR3 spans 12 residues. Germline loops: CDR1 MDHEN, CDR2 SYDVKM. DNA of the CDR3: TGTGCCAGCAGTACAGGGGGGTACGAGCAGTACTTC. Its translation: CASSTGGYEQYF.

The genes are TRBV6-5 and TRBJ2-5; 16 nucleotides align to TRBD2. CDR3 size: 15 residues. Germline CDR1 and CDR2: MNHEY and SVGAGI. The ends lost 6 bases at V and 5 bases at J; junction bases unmatched: 3. Here the CDR3 DNA reads TGTGCCAGCAGGGGACTAGCGGGAGGGAGTGAGACCCAGTACTTC. Translated: CASRGLAGGSETQYF.

The chain couples TRBV4-1 to TRBJ2-1; 8 bases fit TRBD1. Per germline, CDR1 MGHRA and CDR2 YSYEKL. The CDR3 contains 15 residues. J lost 6 bases, V lost 6 bases, and 10 bases had no gene match. The CDR3 DNA is TGCGCCAGCAGTCGGGGGACAGGCTCACCCAATGAGCAGTTCTTC. Translation: CASSRGTGSPNEQFF.

The chain employs TRBV15 and TRBJ1-4, with D perhaps matching TRBD1 (5 bases). There are 15 residues in the CDR3. Trimming cost V 0 bases and J 8 bases, with 13 bases left between them. Germline assignment: CDR1 LNHNV and CDR2 YYDKDF (reference sequence). CDR3 region: CATSRDKGPVEKLFF. In DNA, the CDR3 is TGTGCCACCAGCAGAGATAAGGGGCCTGTCGAAAAACTGTTTTTT.

The chain carries TRBV6-4 and TRBJ2-1; D call uncertain. Germline V lookup: CDR1 MRHNA, CDR2 SNTAGT. Trimming cost V 5 bases and J 0 bases, with 8 bases left between them. The CDR3 extends over 14 amino acids. CDR3 in amino acids: CASSPLSSYNEQFF. CDR3 bases: TGTGCCAGCAGTCCCCTCAGCTCCTACAATGAGCAGTTCTTC.

The gene calls are TRBV7-2 and TRBJ1-2; no clear D. CDR1 is SGHTA, CDR2 FQGNSA, per germline. The germline V and J ends were trimmed by 3 bases and 0 bases, with 11 bases remaining between them. The CDR3 is made up of 15 amino acids. CDR3 sequence reads: CASSLWENANYGYTF. In nucleotides, the CDR3 is TGTGCCAGCAGCTTGTGGGAAAATGCTAACTATGGCTACACCTTC.